These 17 T cell receptor beta chains came from one sample sequenced in a study of vaccination effects on CD4 cells after COVID-19. With the ViraFEST assay, the study expanded antigen-specific CD4+ T cells using viral peptide pools, then sequenced them. Isolating CD4+ T cells followed about 11 days of culture. For these TCRs, the target antigens are not known. The repertoire was sequenced with immunoSEQ multiplex PCR; TCRdb's copy has only in-frame clones and lacks some. In the table there are 30,000 to 35,000 clones, around 70% of which are singletons. The sample in question was CD4+ T cells from PBMCs cultured with HCoV-229E spike peptides, obtained before COVID-19 vaccination. The receptors derive from a human donor who received a COVID-19 vaccine.

This clone was observed a handful of times. This sequence joins TRBV3-1 (or the pseudogene TRBV3-2) and TRBJ2-1, with 12 nucleotides matching TRBD2. The junction had 9 bases not matched to a gene; V was cut back by 6 bases and J by 0 bases. Germline V gene lookup returns CDR1 LGHDT and CDR2 YNNKEL (reference sequence). The CDR3 loop spans 18 amino acids. The CDR3 spells CASSFPGLAGSSYNEQFF. CDR3 nucleotides: TGTGCCAGCAGTTTCCCGGGACTAGCGGGCAGCTCCTACAATGAGCAGTTCTTC.

The V gene is TRBV27, the J gene TRBJ2-7; possible D gene TRBD1, 5 bases. Germline V lookup: CDR1 MNHEY, CDR2 SMNVEV (reference sequence). V was clipped by 9 bases and J by 0 bases, with 12 bases between them. CDR3 length equals 13 residues. The CDR3 here is CASLDSYSYEQYF. The CDR3 region has the DNA TGTGCCAGTCTCGACAGCTACTCCTACGAGCAGTACTTC.

The J gene is TRBJ2-3, the V gene TRBV7-6, with D possibly being TRBD2 (6 bases). With 1 base removed from V and 1 base from J, the gap between germline ends came to 9 bases. Looked up from germline, CDR1 is SGHVS and CDR2 is FNYEAQ. The CDR3 runs to 15 residues. CDR3 in amino acids: CASSLGRGRTDTQYF. The CDR3 region has the DNA TGTGCCAGCAGCTTAGGGCGGGGCCGCACAGATACGCAGTATTTT.

This chain joins TRBV6-5 and TRBJ1-5; a weak D match, TRBD1 (5 bases). CDR3 size: 14 residues. Germline values: CDR1 MNHEY, CDR2 SVGAGI. The V end was cut by 6 bases, the J end by 6 bases, with 15 bases between. CDR3 DNA: TGTGCCAGCAGCGGGGCGGGTGTAGGTCAGCCCCAGCATTTT. Protein: CASSGAGVGQPQHF.

By frequency in the sample, this clone is large. V gene TRBV4-3 combines with J gene TRBJ1-5; unclear D gene. Germline CDR1 is LGHNA and CDR2 is YSLEER. V shed 0 bases and J shed 0 bases, with 21 bases lying between them. The CDR3 consists of 20 residues. Written as DNA, the CDR3 is TGCGCCAGCAGCCAAGATTATGTAAGTGGAGGAAGGATTAGCAATCAGCCCCAGCATTTT. The encoded protein is CASSQDYVSGGRISNQPQHF.

This clone has more than one count but fewer than ten. The chain has TRBV19 and TRBJ1-5; D is perhaps TRBD1 (5 bases). The V end was cut by 3 bases, the J end by 2 bases, with 14 bases between. Germline CDR1 reads LNHDA; CDR2 reads SQIVND (reference sequence). The CDR3 is 16 residues long. This CDR3 reads CASSIRVGTGNQPQHF. CDR3 in DNA: TGTGCCAGTAGTATCCGGGTGGGGACTGGCAATCAGCCCCAGCATTTT.

This clone was picked up one time. The chain recombines TRBV7-2 with TRBJ2-7; D is perhaps TRBD2 (6 bases). CDR1 SGHTA and CDR2 FQGNSA come from the germline V gene. The V gene lost 5 bases and the J gene lost 0 bases, with 14 bases spanning the gap. The CDR3 consists of 15 residues. This chain's CDR3 is CASSRRVGSSYEQYF. CDR3 DNA sequence: TGTGCCAGCAGCCGGAGGGTGGGGAGCTCCTACGAGCAGTACTTC.

In its sample, this clone was seen a few times. The CDR3 here is CASSQGPRYEQFF. Here the CDR3 DNA reads TGTGCCAGCAGCCAAGGTCCGCGATATGAGCAGTTCTTC. The chain uses TRBV3-1 (or the pseudogene TRBV3-2) and TRBJ2-1, with D hard to call. The CDR3 covers 13 residues. From germline, CDR1 is LGHDT and CDR2 YNNKEL (reference sequence). V lost 1 base and J 8 bases, leaving 9 bases between the germline ends.

The chain carries TRBV7-2 and TRBJ2-2; tentatively, D is TRBD1 (7 bases). Germline-derived CDR1 and CDR2 are SGHTA and FQGNSA. Trimming removed 5 bases at V and 16 bases at J, with 23 bases between. The length of the CDR3 is 14 residues. The CDR3 bases are TGTGCCAGCAGCGAAGGGGGACTCAGGGGGGTGTCGTTTTTT. This encodes CASSEGGLRGVSFF.

The chain carries TRBV5-1 and TRBJ2-3; tentatively, D is TRBD1 (5 bases). Trimming pared 0 bases from V and 0 bases from J, leaving 11 bases between. CDR1 is SGHRS and CDR2 is YFSETQ in the germline V gene. CDR3 length: 16 amino acids. Written as DNA, the CDR3 is TGCGCCAGCAGCTTGGAGGGGCCTTACAGCACAGATACGCAGTATTTT. It yields the protein CASSLEGPYSTDTQYF.

The chain recombines TRBV5-4 with TRBJ2-5; TRBD2 might be the D (6 bases). This CDR3 contains 13 residues. The ends were cut back, 0 bases at V and 5 bases at J, with 8 bases in the middle. Looked up from germline, CDR1 is SGHNT and CDR2 is YYREEE (reference sequence). CDR3 in DNA: TGTGCCAGCAGCTTGGTCGCGGGGGAGACCCAGTACTTC. Protein: CASSLVAGETQYF.

This clone occurred a few times. The chain employs TRBV28 and TRBJ1-1, with D possibly TRBD1 on 5 matching bases. CDR1 is MDHEN, CDR2 SYDVKM, per germline. V lost 6 bases and J lost 2, with 13 bases in between. This CDR3 has 14 residues. The CDR3 loop reads CASSFMQGNTEAFF. CDR3 DNA: TGTGCCAGCAGCTTCATGCAGGGAAACACTGAAGCTTTCTTT.

The V call is TRBV9, the J call TRBJ2-2; TRBD2 is a possible D gene (5 bases). The germline gives CDR1 SGDLS, CDR2 YYNGEE. Between the trimmed V and J ends, which lost 3 bases and 4 bases, there was a span of 16 bases. The CDR3 spans 16 residues. DNA of the CDR3: TGTGCCAGCAGCGATCGGAGGCTAGCCAGCACCGGGGAGCTGTTTTTT. Translated: CASSDRRLASTGELFF.

The J gene is TRBJ2-1, the V gene TRBV6-5, with D perhaps TRBD2 (6 bases). CDR1 is MNHEY, CDR2 SVGAGI, per germline. Trimming removed 6 bases at V and 7 bases at J, with 16 bases between. The CDR3 runs to 14 residues. CDR3 loop: CASRPGLGGNEQFF. The DNA of the CDR3 is TGTGCCAGCAGGCCGGGACTCGGGGGAAATGAGCAGTTCTTC.

This clone was detected only a few times. V gene TRBV18 combines with J gene TRBJ2-6; D is possibly TRBD1 (6 bases). V was trimmed by 1 base and J by 0 bases, leaving 10 bases between them. The CDR3 is 17 amino acids. Germline-derived CDR1 and CDR2 are KGHSH and LQKENI. The CDR3 nucleotides are TGTGCCAGCTCACCACGGTGGACAGTCTCTGGGGCCAACGTCCTGACTTTC. This codes for CASSPRWTVSGANVLTF.

The J gene is TRBJ2-7, the V gene TRBV7-2; possibly TRBD1 for D (5 bases). This CDR3 region has 16 residues. Germline CDR1 SGHTA, CDR2 FQGNSA. V was cut by 4 bases and J by 5 bases, with 21 bases left in between. The CDR3 protein is CASSSRPARVPDEQYF. CDR3 DNA sequence: TGTGCCAGCAGCTCTAGGCCGGCCAGGGTCCCCGACGAGCAGTACTTC.

V gene TRBV4-2 combines with J gene TRBJ2-1, with D uncertain. The germline gives CDR1 LGHNA, CDR2 YNFKEQ. V dropped 4 bases and J dropped 7 bases, with 8 bases sitting between them. This CDR3 contains 12 residues. The DNA for the CDR3 is TGTGCCAGCAGCCCGTCCGGTAATGAGCAGTTCTTC. Its protein product is CASSPSGNEQFF.